These T cell receptor beta chains were read from a single sample in a study of blood T cell repertoires in COVID-19. The data were produced by immunoSEQ multiplex PCR, yet TCRdb's version contains in-frame clones alone and is incomplete. The repertoire holds about 280,000 clones, with around 89% as singletons. Sequencing was performed on PBMCs or T cells enriched from blood (not recorded which). The source is a woman aged 60 to 75 in a cohort exposed to, infected with or recovered from COVID-19 (not recorded which). The CDR3 runs from the conserved cysteine through the conserved F or W. A D gene is named only where the DNA matches it firmly. Size is omitted from some rows. Given values are once, few, many or a class for expanded clones.

v_gene,abundance,j_gene,d_gene,CDR3aa,CDR3nt
TRBV7-3,-,TRBJ2-1,TRBD2,CASSLGLAGRNEQFF,TGTGCCAGCAGCTTAGGGCTAGCGGGGAGAAATGAGCAGTTCTTC
TRBV6-5,-,TRBJ2-1,-,CASSYGGLLYNEQFF,TGTGCCAGCAGTTATGGAGGCCTCCTCTACAATGAGCAGTTCTTC
TRBV6-1,-,TRBJ2-1,TRBD2,CASSERLAGANSYNEQFF,TGTGCCAGCAGTGAAAGACTAGCGGGAGCCAACTCCTACAATGAGCAGTTCTTC
TRBV5-6,-,TRBJ1-3,-,CASSTLQGTGNTIYF,TGTGCCAGCAGCACCTTACAGGGAACTGGAAACACCATATATTTT
TRBV7-8,-,TRBJ2-1,TRBD1,CASLRDRVGNEQFF,TGTGCCAGCCTACGGGACAGGGTCGGTAATGAGCAGTTCTTC
TRBV7-3,-,TRBJ2-5,TRBD2,CASSLRGSGRKETQYF,TGTGCCAGCAGCTTAAGGGGGAGCGGGAGAAAGGAGACCCAGTACTTC
TRBV7-3,-,TRBJ1-1,TRBD1,CASSRNGQGRAEAFF,TGTGCCAGCAGCCGGAACGGACAGGGGAGAGCTGAAGCTTTCTTT
TRBV2,-,TRBJ2-5,-,CASSPPEETQYF,TGTGCCAGCAGCCCCCCGGAAGAGACCCAGTACTTC
TRBV28,once,TRBJ2-7,-,CASQTRVPYEQYF,TGTGCCAGCCAGACGAGGGTACCCTACGAGCAGTACTTC
TRBV5-6,-,TRBJ1-2,TRBD1,CASRSGQGNYGYTF,TGTGCCAGCAGATCGGGACAGGGGAACTATGGCTACACCTTC
TRBV7-9,-,TRBJ2-2,TRBD2,CASSSFSAGATGELFF,TGTGCCAGCAGCTCCTTCTCAGCGGGAGCTACCGGGGAGCTGTTTTTT
TRBV4-3,-,TRBJ1-1,-,CASSQDPGEWTTEAFF,TGCGCCAGCAGCCAAGATCCTGGGGAGTGGACCACTGAAGCTTTCTTT
TRBV23-1,-,TRBJ2-7,-,CARRQGATSGRYEQYF,TGCGCCAGACGACAGGGGGCAACTAGCGGGCGCTACGAGCAGTACTTC
TRBV28,-,TRBJ2-7,-,CASTNRVSSYEQYF,TGTGCCAGCACCAACAGGGTCAGCTCCTACGAGCAGTACTTC
TRBV3-1/TRBV3-2,-,TRBJ2-1,TRBD2,CASSHLGGGRHNEQFF,TGTGCCAGCAGCCATCTGGGGGGAGGGAGGCACAATGAGCAGTTCTTC
TRBV11-2,-,TRBJ2-2,TRBD2,CASSLASGRVTGELFF,TGTGCCAGCAGCTTGGCTAGCGGGAGGGTCACCGGGGAGCTGTTTTTT
TRBV7-2,-,TRBJ2-5,-,CASSSLGRLFETQYF,TGTGCCAGCAGCTCCCTGGGCAGGTTGTTCGAGACCCAGTACTTC
TRBV2,-,TRBJ2-7,-,CASSEDGGPSEQYF,TGTGCCAGCTCGGAGGACGGGGGTCCTAGTGAGCAGTACTTC
TRBV28,-,TRBJ2-6,TRBD2,CASIPTGLAGKESGANVLTF,TGTGCCAGCATTCCCACGGGACTAGCGGGAAAAGAATCTGGGGCCAACGTCCTGACTTTC
TRBV28,-,TRBJ2-1,TRBD2,CASSPAYATSGDEQFF,TGTGCCAGCAGCCCCGCCTACGCGACTAGCGGCGATGAGCAGTTCTTC
TRBV7-2,-,TRBJ2-2,TRBD2,CASSLGREGHTGELFF,TGTGCCAGCAGCTTAGGGCGGGAGGGCCACACCGGGGAGCTGTTTTTT
TRBV7-3,-,TRBJ2-1,TRBD2,CASSPRTSRYNEQFF,TGTGCCAGCAGCCCGAGGACTAGCCGATACAATGAGCAGTTCTTC